This T cell receptor (beta chain) was sequenced in a study of T cells after yellow fever vaccination. TCRdb re-analysed the 5' RACE reads in MiXCR, keeping a single row per CDR3 protein. The profile shows a few hundred thousand distinct CDR3 sequences, roughly a sixth of them singletons. V lost 3 bases and J 8 bases, leaving 13 bases between the germline ends. This CDR3 has 13 amino acids. In germline, CDR1 is SQVTM, CDR2 ANQGSEA. The sample was PBMCs, taken 4 to 6 days after the first yellow fever vaccination. The receptor comes from a man younger than 35 who received the YFV17D yellow fever vaccine. V gene TRBV29-1 combines with J gene TRBJ1-4, with D maybe TRBD1 (6 bases). In DNA, the CDR3 is TGCAGCGTTGATCGGGGGCATGGGGAAAAACTGTTTTTT. This translates into CSVDRGHGEKLFF.